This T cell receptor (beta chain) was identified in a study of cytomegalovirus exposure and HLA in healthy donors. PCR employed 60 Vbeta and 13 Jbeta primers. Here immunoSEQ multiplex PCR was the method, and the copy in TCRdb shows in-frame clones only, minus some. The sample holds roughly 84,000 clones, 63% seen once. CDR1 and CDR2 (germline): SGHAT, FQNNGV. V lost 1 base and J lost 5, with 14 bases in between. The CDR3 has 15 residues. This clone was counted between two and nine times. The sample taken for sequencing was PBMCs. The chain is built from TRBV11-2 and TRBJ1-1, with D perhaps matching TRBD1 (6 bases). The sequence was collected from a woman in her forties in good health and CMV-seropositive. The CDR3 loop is CASSLVRGARTEAFF. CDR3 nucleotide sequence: TGTGCCAGCAGCTTAGTGCGGGGGGCAAGGACTGAAGCTTTCTTT.